The 21 T cell receptor beta chains in this list originate from one sample, sequenced in a study of shared clonotypes between healthy human individuals. Produced via immunoSEQ multiplex PCR; TCRdb's table is partial and in-frame only. The sample has 2 million to 2.5 million clones, nearly 97% seen once; the top ten hold more than 0.1%. The sequenced sample was naive CD4+ T cells sorted from blood. Described subset: CD45RA+ positively selected. The receptors shown here come from a young man in good health.

The CDR3 bases are TGTGCCTGGACCCCGGGTAGATACGACACAAGGGGGTATGGCTACACCTTC. Its translation: CAWTPGRYDTRGYGYTF. The chain is built from TRBV30 and TRBJ1-2; TRBD1 is a possible D gene (6 bases). V was cut by 4 bases and J by 5 bases, with 26 bases left in between. The germline V gene has CDR1 GTSNPN and CDR2 SVGIG (reference sequence). CDR3 length: 17 residues.

The V gene is TRBV7-2, the J gene TRBJ2-2, with D possibly matching TRBD2 (5 bases). Trimming shortened V by 1 base and J by 1 base, and 7 bases separated the two germline ends. The CDR3 spans 15 residues. Germline V gives CDR1 SGHTA, CDR2 FQGNSA. CDR3 coding DNA: TGTGCCAGCAGCTTAGGAGGGAGGAACACCGGGGAGCTGTTTTTT. It encodes CASSLGGRNTGELFF.

The chain joins TRBV11-2 to TRBJ1-1; weak D call: TRBD1 (5 bases). Germline values: CDR1 SGHAT, CDR2 FQNNGV. V lost 5 bases and J lost 1, with 11 bases in between. This CDR3 contains 14 residues. The CDR3 DNA is TGTGCCAGCAGCCATAGTGGGACGAACACTGAAGCTTTCTTT. Translation gives CASSHSGTNTEAFF. Using reference TRBV11-2 and TRBJ1-1 for the parts outside the CDR3, the full variable domain is EAGVAQSPRYKIIEKRQSVAFWCNPISGHATLYWYQQILGQGPKLLIQFQNNGVVDDSQLPKDRFSAERLKGVDSTLKIQPAKLEDSAVYLCASSHSGTNTEAFFGQGTRLTVV.

This chain connects TRBV9 to TRBJ2-2, with TRBD2 identical over 7 bases. CDR1 is SGDLS, CDR2 YYNGEE, per germline. The CDR3 sequence is 14 residues long. Unmatched junction bases numbered 4, after V lost 6 bases and J lost 2 bases. The CDR3 region is CASKRGDNTGELFF. The CDR3 DNA follows: TGTGCCAGCAAGCGGGGAGATAACACCGGGGAGCTGTTTTTT.

The V gene is TRBV7-9, the J gene TRBJ1-2; D is uncertain. V was clipped by 0 bases and J by 8 bases, with 19 bases between them. The CDR3 spans 16 residues. In germline, CDR1 is SEHNR, CDR2 FQNEAQ (reference sequence). CDR3 residues: CASSLALSDGVGGYTF. CDR3 DNA sequence: TGTGCCAGCAGCTTAGCGCTAAGCGACGGCGTGGGAGGCTACACCTTC.

The chain links TRBV10-3 to TRBJ1-5; a possible D gene is TRBD1 (5 bases). V lost 2 bases, J lost 10 bases, and 9 bases lay in between. The CDR3 has 12 residues. Per germline, CDR1 ENHRY and CDR2 SYGVKD. The CDR3 DNA reads TGTGCCATCAGTGAGCCGGGGGAACCCCAGCATTTT. This codes for CAISEPGEPQHF.

A single count supports this clone. Other DNA sequences in this specimen translate into the identical CDR3. The chain links TRBV5-1 to TRBJ2-3; D is undetermined. Trimming pared 0 bases from V and 2 bases from J, leaving 4 bases between. The CDR3 is 13 residues long. Germline V gene data show CDR1 as SGHRS and CDR2 as YFSETQ. The CDR3 reads CASSLGSTDTQYF. The CDR3 DNA follows: TGCGCCAGCAGCTTGGGCTCCACAGATACGCAGTATTTT.

Written as DNA, the CDR3 is TGTGCCAGCAGCTTAGATCAGGGGGCGAACACTGAAGCTTTCTTT. It yields the protein CASSLDQGANTEAFF. This chain links TRBV7-9 with TRBJ1-1, with 8 bases fitting TRBD1. Trimming cost V 1 base and J 1 base; bases outside gene matches: 2. Germline CDR1 and CDR2: SEHNR and FQNEAQ (reference sequence). This CDR3 contains 15 residues. Full variable domain (missing parts from reference TRBV7-9 and TRBJ1-1): DTGVSQNPRHKITKRGQNVTFRCDPISEHNRLYWYRQTLGQGPEFLTYFQNEAQLEKSRLLSDRFSAERPKGSFSTLEIQRTEQGDSAMYLCASSLDQGANTEAFFGQGTRLTVV.

This chain uses TRBV6-6 with TRBJ1-5, with no clear D. Between the trimmed V and J ends, which lost 4 bases and 1 base, there was a span of 5 bases. CDR3 length: 13 amino acids. Germline loops: CDR1 MNHNY, CDR2 SVGAGI (reference sequence). DNA for the CDR3: TGTGCCAGCAGTTGGGTAAGCAATCAGCCCCAGCATTTT. It yields the protein CASSWVSNQPQHF.

Comment on this clone: Germline is not matched at one junction end, which may reflect a read error. This chain connects TRBV7-2 to TRBJ1-5, with 7 bases fitting TRBD1. The CDR3 contains 13 residues. Germline V gene lookup returns CDR1 SGHTA and CDR2 FQGNSA. In nucleotides, the CDR3 is TGTGCCAGCAGCCCCGGACAGGTTCAGACCCAGCATTTT. Residues: CASSPGQVQTQHF.

The chain couples TRBV19 to TRBJ1-5; a weak D match, TRBD1 (5 bases). Between the trimmed V and J ends, which lost 2 bases and 6 bases, there was a span of 11 bases. The CDR3 has 14 amino acids. Germline V gives CDR1 LNHDA, CDR2 SQIVND (reference sequence). The CDR3 coding sequence is TGTGCCAGTAGTATACTTGAGGGGAGTCAGCCCCAGCATTTT. Its protein is CASSILEGSQPQHF.

The J gene is TRBJ2-7, the V gene TRBV7-2, with a tentative D call TRBD2 (6 bases). The CDR3 totals 14 residues. V shed 3 bases and J shed 2 bases, with 11 bases lying between them. Germline CDR1 is SGHTA and CDR2 is FQGNSA. CDR3: CASSFGSGTYEQYF. The CDR3 nucleotides read TGTGCCAGCAGCTTTGGTAGCGGAACCTACGAGCAGTACTTC.

This chain links TRBV27 with TRBJ2-7, with 7 bases matching TRBD1. The CDR3 runs 14 residues. From germline, CDR1 is MNHEY and CDR2 SMNVEV (reference sequence). Losses at the gene ends were 8 bases for V and 6 bases for J; bases not matched to a gene: 13. The CDR3 loop is CASGIRDRSGEQYF. In DNA, the CDR3 is TGTGCCAGCGGAATCCGGGACAGATCTGGCGAGCAGTACTTC.

This clone was detected only a few times. The J gene is TRBJ1-4, the V gene TRBV6-6; TRBD1 agrees at 9 bases. The germline V gene encodes CDR1 MNHNY and CDR2 SVGAGI (reference sequence). This CDR3 region has 14 residues. V lost 5 bases to trimming and J lost 8 bases; unmatched junction nucleotides: 6. This CDR3 is CASSQQGATEKLFF. The CDR3 region has the DNA TGTGCCAGCAGTCAACAGGGGGCTACAGAAAAACTGTTTTTT.

V gene TRBV25-1 combines with J gene TRBJ2-3, with 9 bases fitting TRBD1. The germline V gene has CDR1 MGHDK and CDR2 SYGVNS. The V and J ends lost 6 bases and 1 base, in that order; junction bases with no gene match: 5. The CDR3 is 15 residues long. The CDR3: CASSGQGRGTDTQYF. The CDR3 coding sequence is TGTGCCAGCAGCGGACAGGGGAGGGGCACAGATACGCAGTATTTT. Full variable domain (missing parts from reference TRBV25-1 and TRBJ2-3): EADIYQTPRYLVIGTGKKITLECSQTMGHDKMYWYQQDPGMELHLIHYSYGVNSTEKGDLSSESTVSRIRTEHFPLTLESARPSHTSQYLCASSGQGRGTDTQYFGPGTRLTVL.

V usage is TRBV6-5 and J usage is TRBJ2-3, with D tentatively TRBD2 (5 bases). The ends were cut back, 3 bases at V and 3 bases at J, with 16 bases in the middle. CDR1 MNHEY and CDR2 SVGAGI come from the germline V gene. CDR3 length equals 16 residues. The CDR3 loop is CASSYAYGVGTDTQYF. For the CDR3, the DNA is TGTGCCAGCAGTTATGCGTACGGGGTTGGGACAGATACGCAGTATTTT.

This sequence joins TRBV7-8 and TRBJ2-1; a possible D gene is TRBD2 (5 bases). The germline V gene has CDR1 SGHVS and CDR2 FQNEAQ. The CDR3 contains 14 residues. Trimming cost V 5 bases and J 2 bases, with 10 bases left between them. The CDR3, as DNA: TGTGCCAGCAGCCAAGGAGGAGCCTACAATGAGCAGTTCTTC. Protein product: CASSQGGAYNEQFF. Variable domain in full (rest from reference TRBV7-8 and TRBJ2-1): GAGVSQSPRYKVAKRGQDVALRCDPISGHVSLFWYQQALGQGPEFLTYFQNEAQLDKSGLPSDRFFAERPEGSVSTLKIQRTQQEDSAVYLCASSQGGAYNEQFFGPGTRLTVL.

Worth noting for this clone: At the DNA level, this CDR3 is encoded by other sequences in the same sample as well. The chain is built from TRBV7-9 and TRBJ2-3, with TRBD2 identical over 9 bases. J gave up 2 bases and V 1 base, and 4 bases lay outside the gene matches. Germline CDR1 and CDR2: SEHNR and FQNEAQ (reference sequence). The CDR3 totals 16 residues. CDR3 sequence reads: CASSLGSSGTTDTQYF. CDR3 nucleotides: TGTGCCAGCAGCTTAGGTTCTAGCGGGACCACAGATACGCAGTATTTT.

The J gene is TRBJ1-4, the V gene TRBV5-5, with D tentatively TRBD1 (5 bases). V dropped 3 bases and J dropped 6 bases, with 15 bases sitting between them. The CDR3 runs to 15 residues. In germline, CDR1 is SGHKS, CDR2 YYEKEE (reference sequence). CDR3 nucleotides: TGTGCCAGCAGCTCACCGGGACCCACCTATGAAAAACTGTTTTTT. Amino acids: CASSSPGPTYEKLFF. The full variable domain, completed using reference TRBV5-5 and TRBJ1-4, is DAGVTQSPTHLIKTRGQQVTLRCSPISGHKSVSWYQQVLGQGPQFIFQYYEKEERGRGNFPDRFSARQFPNYSSELNVNALLLGDSALYLCASSSPGPTYEKLFFGSGTQLSVL.

On this clone: Within the sample, other DNA sequences also encode this same CDR3. V usage is TRBV9 and J usage is TRBJ1-4; D not certain. The germline V and J ends were trimmed by 0 bases and 3 bases, with 6 bases remaining between them. The germline V gene encodes CDR1 SGDLS and CDR2 YYNGEE. The CDR3 contains 14 residues. CDR3 in amino acids: CASSVGVANEKLFF. CDR3 bases: TGTGCCAGCAGCGTAGGGGTAGCTAATGAAAAACTGTTTTTT. Together with reference TRBV9 and TRBJ1-4, the CDR3 gives the full variable domain: DSGVTQTPKHLITATGQRVTLRCSPRSGDLSVYWYQQSLDQGLQFLIQYYNGEERAKGNILERFSAQQFPDLHSELNLSSLELGDSALYFCASSVGVANEKLFFGSGTQLSVL.

This chain links TRBV19 with TRBJ1-3, with 9 bases aligning to TRBD1. After removal of 7 bases from V and 3 bases from J, the junction contained 7 bases not matched to a gene. CDR3 length equals 15 residues. Germline V gene lookup returns CDR1 LNHDA and CDR2 SQIVND (reference sequence). CDR3 nucleotide sequence: TGTGCCAGTACCTGGGACAGGGTCGGTGGAAACACCATATATTTT. Its translation: CASTWDRVGGNTIYF.